This is a list of T cell receptor beta chains from one sample in a study of molecular identifiers for immune sequencing clone quantification. TCRdb processed the PCR reads anew with MiXCR; each CDR3 protein has one entry. The sample records 60,000 to 70,000 distinct CDR3 sequences, 15% to 20% being singletons. The sample taken for sequencing was naive CD8+ T cells from blood, with Jurkat cell RNA spiked in. These receptors were obtained from a human donor in good health. Some libraries in this study had Jurkat cell RNA spiked in. Both conserved end residues are part of each CDR3.

V gene: TRBV14
J gene: TRBJ2-7
CDR3 protein: CASSQGGVNYEQYF

V gene: TRBV7-9
J gene: TRBJ2-7
CDR3 protein: CASSLASSRNLYEQYF

V gene: TRBV5-4
J gene: TRBJ1-1
CDR3 protein: CASSLVTGGGTEAFF

V gene: TRBV2
J gene: TRBJ2-7
CDR3 protein: CASSEGLAGGGYEQYF

V gene: TRBV20-1
J gene: TRBJ2-7
CDR3 protein: CSARTLAGAPYEQYF

V gene: TRBV28
J gene: TRBJ2-7
CDR3 protein: CAGRLSPGTGEQYF

V gene: TRBV28
J gene: TRBJ2-7
CDR3 protein: CASSWLLGGRYEQYF

V gene: TRBV24-1
J gene: TRBJ2-2
CDR3 protein: CATSSGTENTGELFF

V gene: TRBV7-9
J gene: TRBJ2-7
CDR3 protein: CASSLTDLPSGEQYF

V gene: TRBV27
J gene: TRBJ2-7
CDR3 protein: CASRLGGSGYEQYF

V gene: TRBV6-5
J gene: TRBJ2-3
CDR3 protein: CASSYLQGPTDTQYF

V gene: TRBV12-3/TRBV12-4
J gene: TRBJ2-1
CDR3 protein: CATITGPGIQFF

V gene: TRBV6-5
J gene: TRBJ1-4
CDR3 protein: CASSQRAFRIEKLFF

V gene: TRBV20-1
J gene: TRBJ2-7
CDR3 protein: CSASGGRVGYEQYF

V gene: TRBV20-1
J gene: TRBJ1-5
CDR3 protein: CSASPWQGNPQPQHF

V gene: TRBV12-3/TRBV12-4
J gene: TRBJ2-5
CDR3 protein: CASSHRDPRVETQYF

V gene: TRBV7-2
J gene: TRBJ2-7
CDR3 protein: CASSLLDRHYEQYF

V gene: TRBV5-1
J gene: TRBJ2-3
CDR3 protein: CASSLGERMAGLSTDTQYF

V gene: TRBV7-8
J gene: TRBJ1-5
CDR3 protein: CASSPRLTGGASNQPQHF

V gene: TRBV4-1
J gene: TRBJ2-3
CDR3 protein: CASSQGHESGTQYF

V gene: TRBV3-1
J gene: TRBJ1-2
CDR3 protein: CASSQVGDTRANYGYTF

V gene: TRBV4-1
J gene: TRBJ2-5
CDR3 protein: CASSQDPSFPETQYF

V gene: TRBV6-6
J gene: TRBJ2-7
CDR3 protein: CASSYGTSYEQYF

V gene: TRBV11-2
J gene: TRBJ2-7
CDR3 protein: CASSLMSPSGLYEQYF

V gene: TRBV20-1
J gene: TRBJ1-5
CDR3 protein: CSVALVGPTGFSQPQHF

V gene: TRBV20-1
J gene: TRBJ1-1
CDR3 protein: CSARDHMGGYTEAFF

V gene: TRBV11-2
J gene: TRBJ2-1
CDR3 protein: CASSWHEGINNEQFF

V gene: TRBV18
J gene: TRBJ2-7
CDR3 protein: CASSPPGGMGEQYF

V gene: TRBV7-9
J gene: TRBJ2-7
CDR3 protein: CASSSPVDNSYEQYF

V gene: TRBV7-9
J gene: TRBJ2-4
CDR3 protein: CARHLVKLAQILAKNIQYF

V gene: TRBV10-3
J gene: TRBJ2-5
CDR3 protein: CAISDLAGGQETQYF

V gene: TRBV6-1
J gene: TRBJ1-5
CDR3 protein: CASRRPYQPQHF

V gene: TRBV6-2/TRBV6-3
J gene: TRBJ1-3
CDR3 protein: CASMRRKSAGNTIYF

V gene: TRBV7-9
J gene: TRBJ2-1
CDR3 protein: CASSSSGLASNEQFF

V gene: TRBV27
J gene: TRBJ1-2
CDR3 protein: CASRISPGRDNYGYTF

V gene: TRBV13
J gene: TRBJ2-5
CDR3 protein: CASSFPTERETQYF

V gene: TRBV4-1
J gene: TRBJ2-4
CDR3 protein: CASSQTDRVWYIQYF

V gene: TRBV12-3/TRBV12-4
J gene: TRBJ2-7
CDR3 protein: CASSFIGPRSYEQYF

V gene: TRBV27
J gene: TRBJ2-2
CDR3 protein: CASSPLAGVNTGELFF

V gene: TRBV5-6
J gene: TRBJ2-7
CDR3 protein: CASRTGRGRYEQYF

V gene: TRBV19
J gene: TRBJ2-7
CDR3 protein: CASSTQDSSYYEQYF

V gene: TRBV28
J gene: TRBJ2-2
CDR3 protein: CASTPFPTGVGDGGELFF

V gene: TRBV14
J gene: TRBJ2-2
CDR3 protein: CASSPWGSVGELFF

V gene: TRBV6-2/TRBV6-3
J gene: TRBJ1-1
CDR3 protein: CASSERGNTEAFF

V gene: TRBV7-9
J gene: TRBJ2-7
CDR3 protein: CASSLPAGASSYEQYF

V gene: TRBV11-2
J gene: TRBJ1-1
CDR3 protein: CASSSGVTEAFF

V gene: TRBV20-1
J gene: TRBJ2-3
CDR3 protein: CSASIGGRSQGTDTQYF

V gene: TRBV20-1
J gene: TRBJ2-7
CDR3 protein: CSASRGPADLDRYF

V gene: TRBV27
J gene: TRBJ1-1
CDR3 protein: CASTLTGANTEAFF

V gene: TRBV7-9
J gene: TRBJ2-1
CDR3 protein: CAGGETSVWNEQFF

V gene: TRBV2
J gene: TRBJ2-7
CDR3 protein: CASTTGLAGYEQYF

V gene: TRBV2
J gene: TRBJ1-2
CDR3 protein: CASRDEQGRGYTF

V gene: TRBV10-1
J gene: TRBJ2-1
CDR3 protein: CASLRSCASPYNEQFF